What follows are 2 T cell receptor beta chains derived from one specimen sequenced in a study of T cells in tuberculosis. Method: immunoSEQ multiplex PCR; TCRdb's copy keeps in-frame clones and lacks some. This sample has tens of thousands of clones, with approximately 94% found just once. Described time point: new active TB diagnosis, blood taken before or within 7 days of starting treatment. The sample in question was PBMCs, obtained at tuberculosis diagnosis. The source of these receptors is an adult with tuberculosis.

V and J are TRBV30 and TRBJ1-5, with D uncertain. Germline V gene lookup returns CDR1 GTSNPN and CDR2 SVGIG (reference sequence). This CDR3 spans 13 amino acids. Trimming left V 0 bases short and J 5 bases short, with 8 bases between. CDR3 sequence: CAWSVGGYQPQHF. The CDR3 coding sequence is TGTGCCTGGAGTGTAGGCGGATATCAGCCCCAGCATTTT.

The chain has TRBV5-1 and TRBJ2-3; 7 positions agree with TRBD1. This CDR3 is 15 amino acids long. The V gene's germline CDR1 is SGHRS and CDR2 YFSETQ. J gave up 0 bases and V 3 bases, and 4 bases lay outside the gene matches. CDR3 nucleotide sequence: TGCGCCAGCAGCTGGCAGACAGGGAGCACAGATACGCAGTATTTT. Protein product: CASSWQTGSTDTQYF.